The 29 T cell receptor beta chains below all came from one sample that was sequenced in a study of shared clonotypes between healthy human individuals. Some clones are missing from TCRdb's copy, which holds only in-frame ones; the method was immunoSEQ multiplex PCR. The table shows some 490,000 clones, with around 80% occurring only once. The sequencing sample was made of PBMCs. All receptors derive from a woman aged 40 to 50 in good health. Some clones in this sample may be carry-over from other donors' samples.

CDR3 sequence: CASSHWGSFYYGYTF. The DNA of the CDR3 is TGTGCCAGCAGCCACTGGGGGAGCTTCTACTATGGCTACACCTTC. This sequence joins TRBV5-6 and TRBJ1-2; possibly TRBD1 for D (5 bases). Per the germline V gene, CDR1 is SGHDT and CDR2 is YYEEEE. The germline V and J ends were trimmed by 4 bases and 3 bases, with 16 bases remaining between them. The CDR3 has 15 amino acids.

The CDR3 nucleotides read TGTGCCAGTAACATCAACAGGGGGCCCTATGGCTACACCTTC. Amino acids: CASNINRGPYGYTF. The J gene is TRBJ1-2, the V gene TRBV19; 9 bases fit TRBD1. V was clipped by 7 bases and J by 4 bases; unmatched bases: 7. Germline V CDR1 and CDR2: LNHDA, SQIVND (reference sequence). The CDR3 has 14 residues.

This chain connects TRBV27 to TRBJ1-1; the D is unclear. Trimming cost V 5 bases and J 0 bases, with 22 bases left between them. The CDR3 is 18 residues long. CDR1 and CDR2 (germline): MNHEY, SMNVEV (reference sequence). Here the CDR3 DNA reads TGTGCCAGCAGTCCCCGGGTGCAGGAGCGTATAATGAACACTGAAGCTTTCTTT. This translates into CASSPRVQERIMNTEAFF.

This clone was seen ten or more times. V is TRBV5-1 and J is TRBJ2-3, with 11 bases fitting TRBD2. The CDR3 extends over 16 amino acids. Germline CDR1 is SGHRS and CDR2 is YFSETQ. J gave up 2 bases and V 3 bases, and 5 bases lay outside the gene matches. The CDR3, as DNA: TGCGCCAGCAGCTCACTAGCGGGAGACCCCACAGATACGCAGTATTTT. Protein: CASSSLAGDPTDTQYF. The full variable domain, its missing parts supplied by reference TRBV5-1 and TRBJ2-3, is KAGVTQTPRYLIKTRGQQVTLSCSPISGHRSVSWYQQTPGQGLQFLFEYFSETQRNKGNFPGRFSGRQFSNSRSEMNVSTLELGDSALYLCASSSLAGDPTDTQYFGPGTRLTVL.

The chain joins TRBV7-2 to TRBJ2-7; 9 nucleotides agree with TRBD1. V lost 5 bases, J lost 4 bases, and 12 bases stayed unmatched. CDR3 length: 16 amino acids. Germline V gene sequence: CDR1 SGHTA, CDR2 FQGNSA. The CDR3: CASSRTGQGTTYEQYF. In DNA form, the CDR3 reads TGTGCCAGCAGCCGCACTGGACAGGGGACTACGTACGAGCAGTACTTC.

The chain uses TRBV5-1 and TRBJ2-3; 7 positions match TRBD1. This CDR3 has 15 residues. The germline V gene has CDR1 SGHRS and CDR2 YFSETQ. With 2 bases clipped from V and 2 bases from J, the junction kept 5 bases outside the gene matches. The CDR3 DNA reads TGCGCCAGCAGCTTTGGGGACAGACACACAGATACGCAGTATTTT. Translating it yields CASSFGDRHTDTQYF.

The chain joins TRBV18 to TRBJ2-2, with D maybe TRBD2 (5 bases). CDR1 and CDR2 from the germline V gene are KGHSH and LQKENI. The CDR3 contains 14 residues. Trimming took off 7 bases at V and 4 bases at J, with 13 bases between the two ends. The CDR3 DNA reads TGTGCCAGCTTGCCCCGGGGAATCACCGGGGAGCTGTTTTTT. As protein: CASLPRGITGELFF.

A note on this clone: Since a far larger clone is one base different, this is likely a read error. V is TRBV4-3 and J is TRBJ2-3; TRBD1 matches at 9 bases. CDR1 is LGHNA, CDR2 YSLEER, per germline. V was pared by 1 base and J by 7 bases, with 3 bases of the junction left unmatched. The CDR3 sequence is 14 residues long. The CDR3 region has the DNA TGCGCCAGCAGCCAAGGGACAGGGGTATATACGCAGTATTTT. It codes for CASSQGTGVYTQYF.

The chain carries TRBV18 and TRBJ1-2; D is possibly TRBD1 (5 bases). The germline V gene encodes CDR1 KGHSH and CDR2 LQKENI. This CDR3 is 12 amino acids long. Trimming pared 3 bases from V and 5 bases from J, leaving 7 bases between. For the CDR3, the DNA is TGTGCCAGCTCACCGGGGGATTATGGCTACACCTTC. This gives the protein CASSPGDYGYTF. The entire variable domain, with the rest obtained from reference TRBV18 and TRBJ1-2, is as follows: NAGVMQNPRHLVRRRGQEARLRCSPMKGHSHVYWYRQLPEEGLKFMVYLQKENIIDESGMPKERFSAEFPKEGPSILRIQQVVRGDSAAYFCASSPGDYGYTFGSGTRLTVV.

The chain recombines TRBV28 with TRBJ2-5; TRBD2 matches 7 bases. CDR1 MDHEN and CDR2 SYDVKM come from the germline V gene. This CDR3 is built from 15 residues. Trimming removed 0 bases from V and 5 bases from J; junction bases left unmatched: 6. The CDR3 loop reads CASSLWGGSGETQYF. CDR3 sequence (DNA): TGTGCCAGCAGTTTATGGGGCGGGAGCGGGGAGACCCAGTACTTC.

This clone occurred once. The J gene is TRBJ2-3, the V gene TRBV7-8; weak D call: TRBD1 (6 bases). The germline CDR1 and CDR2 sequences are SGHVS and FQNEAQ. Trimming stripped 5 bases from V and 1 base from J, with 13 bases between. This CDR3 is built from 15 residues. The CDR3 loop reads CASSPKTGGTDTQYF. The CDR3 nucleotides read TGTGCCAGCAGCCCTAAGACAGGAGGCACAGATACGCAGTATTTT.

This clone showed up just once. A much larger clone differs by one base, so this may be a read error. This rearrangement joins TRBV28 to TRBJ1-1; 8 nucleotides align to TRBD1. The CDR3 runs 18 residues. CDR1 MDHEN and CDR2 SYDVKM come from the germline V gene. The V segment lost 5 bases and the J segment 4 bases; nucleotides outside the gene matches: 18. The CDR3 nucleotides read TGTGCCAGCAGTGAAGGACAGGGCAGGGGGGCGTTGAGCACTGAAGCTTTCTTT. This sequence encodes CASSEGQGRGALSTEAFF.

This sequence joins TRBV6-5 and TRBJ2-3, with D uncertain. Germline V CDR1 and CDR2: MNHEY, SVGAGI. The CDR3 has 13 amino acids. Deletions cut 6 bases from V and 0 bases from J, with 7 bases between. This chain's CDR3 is CASRGASTDTQYF. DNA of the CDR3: TGTGCCAGCAGGGGTGCAAGCACAGATACGCAGTATTTT.

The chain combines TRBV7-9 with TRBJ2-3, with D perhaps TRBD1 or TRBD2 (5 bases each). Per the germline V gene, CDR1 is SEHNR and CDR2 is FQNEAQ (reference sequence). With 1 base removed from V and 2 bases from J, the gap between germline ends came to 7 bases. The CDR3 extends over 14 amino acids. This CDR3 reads CASSLGGDTDTQYF. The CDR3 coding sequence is TGTGCCAGCAGCTTAGGAGGGGACACAGATACGCAGTATTTT.

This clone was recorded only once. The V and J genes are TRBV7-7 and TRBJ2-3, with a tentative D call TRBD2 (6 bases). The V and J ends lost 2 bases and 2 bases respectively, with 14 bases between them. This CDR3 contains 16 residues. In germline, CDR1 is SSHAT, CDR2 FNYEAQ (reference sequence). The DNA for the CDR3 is TGTGCCAGCAGCTTATCCCCCGGCGGGAACACAGATACGCAGTATTTT. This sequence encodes CASSLSPGGNTDTQYF.

The CDR3 DNA sequence: TGTGCCAGCAGCCCTCCAGGGGTGGAGAGCTATGGCTACACCTTC. Translating gives CASSPPGVESYGYTF. This rearrangement joins TRBV14 to TRBJ1-2; the D gene is possibly TRBD1 (6 bases). The germline CDR1 and CDR2 sequences are SGHDN and FVKESK. The CDR3 is 15 amino acids. V was pared by 4 bases and J by 4 bases, with 16 bases between.

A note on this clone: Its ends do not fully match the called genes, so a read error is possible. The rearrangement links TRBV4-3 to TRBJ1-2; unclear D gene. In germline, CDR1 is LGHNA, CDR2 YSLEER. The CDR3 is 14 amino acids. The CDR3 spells CASSQDWRFYGCTF. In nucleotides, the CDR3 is TGCGCCAGCAGCCAAGATTGGCGGTTTTATGGCTGCACCTTC.

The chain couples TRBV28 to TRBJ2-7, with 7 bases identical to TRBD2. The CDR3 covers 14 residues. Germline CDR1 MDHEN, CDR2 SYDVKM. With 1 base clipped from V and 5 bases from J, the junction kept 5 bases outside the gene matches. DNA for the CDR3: TGTGCCAGCAGTTTATCCGGGAGGATGAACGAGCAGTACTTC. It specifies CASSLSGRMNEQYF.

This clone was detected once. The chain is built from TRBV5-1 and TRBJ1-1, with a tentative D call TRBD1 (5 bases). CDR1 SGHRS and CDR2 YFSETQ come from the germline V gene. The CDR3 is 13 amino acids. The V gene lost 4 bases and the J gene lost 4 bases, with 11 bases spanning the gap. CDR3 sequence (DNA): TGCGCCAGCAGCCAGGGTTCCGGCACTGAAGCTTTCTTT. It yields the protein CASSQGSGTEAFF.

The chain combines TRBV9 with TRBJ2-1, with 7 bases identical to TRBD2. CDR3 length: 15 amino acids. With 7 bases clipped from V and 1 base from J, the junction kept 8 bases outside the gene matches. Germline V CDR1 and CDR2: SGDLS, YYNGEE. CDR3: CASQGSSGSYNEQFF. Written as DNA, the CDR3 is TGTGCCAGCCAGGGTTCTAGCGGTTCCTACAATGAGCAGTTCTTC.

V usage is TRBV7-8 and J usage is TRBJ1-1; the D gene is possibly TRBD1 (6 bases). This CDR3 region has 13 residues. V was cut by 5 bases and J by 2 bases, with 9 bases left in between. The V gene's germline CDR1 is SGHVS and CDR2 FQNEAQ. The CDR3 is CASSPGHNTEAFF. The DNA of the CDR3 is TGTGCCAGCAGCCCGGGACACAACACTGAAGCTTTCTTT.

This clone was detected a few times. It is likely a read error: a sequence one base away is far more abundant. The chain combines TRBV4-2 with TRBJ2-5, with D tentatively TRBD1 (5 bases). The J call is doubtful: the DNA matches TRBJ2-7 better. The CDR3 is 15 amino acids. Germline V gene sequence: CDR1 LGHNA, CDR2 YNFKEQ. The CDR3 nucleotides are TGTGCCAGCAGCCACCACGTTGAGACAGCCTACGAGCAGTACTTC. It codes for CASSHHVETAYEQYF.

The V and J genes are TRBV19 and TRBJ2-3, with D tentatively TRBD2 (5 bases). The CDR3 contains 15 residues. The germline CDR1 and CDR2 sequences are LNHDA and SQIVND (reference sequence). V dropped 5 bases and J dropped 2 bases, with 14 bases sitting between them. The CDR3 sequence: CASSPTAAPTDTQYF. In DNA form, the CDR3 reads TGTGCCAGTAGTCCAACAGCGGCCCCCACAGATACGCAGTATTTT.

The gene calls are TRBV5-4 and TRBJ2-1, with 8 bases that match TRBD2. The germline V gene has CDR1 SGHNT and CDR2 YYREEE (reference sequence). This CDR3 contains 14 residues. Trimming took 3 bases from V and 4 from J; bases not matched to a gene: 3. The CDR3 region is CASSSGLGYNEQFF. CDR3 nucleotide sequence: TGTGCCAGCAGCTCGGGACTAGGTTACAATGAGCAGTTCTTC.

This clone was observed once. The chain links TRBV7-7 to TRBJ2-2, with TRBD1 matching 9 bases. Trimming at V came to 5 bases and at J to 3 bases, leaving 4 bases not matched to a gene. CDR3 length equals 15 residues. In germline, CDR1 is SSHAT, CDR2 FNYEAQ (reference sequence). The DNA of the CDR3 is TGTGCCAGCAGCCGGGGACAGGGTTACACCGGGGAGCTGTTTTTT. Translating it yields CASSRGQGYTGELFF.

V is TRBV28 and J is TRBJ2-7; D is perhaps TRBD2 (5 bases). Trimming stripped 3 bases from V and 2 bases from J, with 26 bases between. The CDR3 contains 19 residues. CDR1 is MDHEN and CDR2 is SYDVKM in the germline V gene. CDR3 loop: CASSFSPTPGKPFPYEQYF. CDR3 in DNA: TGTGCCAGCAGTTTTTCTCCCACCCCGGGGAAGCCTTTCCCCTACGAGCAGTACTTC. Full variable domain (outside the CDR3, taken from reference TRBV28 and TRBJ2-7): DVKVTQSSRYLVKRTGEKVFLECVQDMDHENMFWYRQDPGLGLRLIYFSYDVKMKEKGDIPEGYSVSREKKERFSLILESASTNQTSMYLCASSFSPTPGKPFPYEQYFGPGTRLTVT.

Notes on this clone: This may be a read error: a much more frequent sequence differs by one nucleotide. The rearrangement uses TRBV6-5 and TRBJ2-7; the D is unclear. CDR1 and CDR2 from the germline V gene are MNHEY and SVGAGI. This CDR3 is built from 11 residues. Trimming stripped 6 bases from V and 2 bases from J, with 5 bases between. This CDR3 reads CASSRAYEQYF. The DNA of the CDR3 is TGTGCCAGCAGCCGGGCCTACGAGCAGTACTTC.

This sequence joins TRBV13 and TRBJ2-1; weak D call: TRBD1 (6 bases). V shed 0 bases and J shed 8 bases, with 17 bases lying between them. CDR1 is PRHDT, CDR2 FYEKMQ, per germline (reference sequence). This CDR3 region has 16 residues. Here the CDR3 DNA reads TGTGCCAGCAGCTTAGGCCTTCGCGGCAGGGGCCATGAGCAGTTCTTC. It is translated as CASSLGLRGRGHEQFF.

The DNA for the CDR3 is TGTGCCAGCAGAACCGGGACTAGGGTCTTGTATGAGCAGTTCTTC. It yields the protein CASRTGTRVLYEQFF. This rearrangement joins TRBV28 to TRBJ2-1; 8 bases fit TRBD2. J lost 8 bases, V lost 6 bases, and 12 bases had no gene match. The CDR3 is 15 amino acids. Germline V gene sequence: CDR1 MDHEN, CDR2 SYDVKM.